The clone carrying this T cell receptor (beta chain) came up a few times. Antigen unknown. This entry belongs to a study of T-cell reconstitution after alpha-beta-depleted transplantation in children. Whole-study findings and limits: Alpha-beta T cells present about two months after transplant were reported to originate from several hundred expanded graft clones.

For TCRbeta, the library was prepared with unique molecular identifiers. One entry per CDR3 protein, called by TCRdb with MiXCR from the PCR reads. The table lists hundreds of thousands of distinct CDR3 sequences, around 15% of them singletons. With V trimmed by 3 bases and J by 6 bases, 18 bases remained unmatched. CDR3 length: 19 residues. The clonotype was recovered from a male patient under 10 years old who had a stem cell transplant for acute lymphoblastic leukemia, so the T cells may come from the graft donor. V is TRBV12-3 or TRBV12-4 and J is TRBJ2-1; 9 bases map to TRBD1. Specimen: PBMCs, mostly from graft donor cells, collected 360 days after TCRalphabeta/CD19-depleted stem cell transplant. CDR3 nucleotides: TGTGCCAGCAGTTTCCCGGGACAGGGTGGGAGGGCCGATTCCAATGAGCAGTTCTTC. This translates into CASSFPGQGGRADSNEQFF.